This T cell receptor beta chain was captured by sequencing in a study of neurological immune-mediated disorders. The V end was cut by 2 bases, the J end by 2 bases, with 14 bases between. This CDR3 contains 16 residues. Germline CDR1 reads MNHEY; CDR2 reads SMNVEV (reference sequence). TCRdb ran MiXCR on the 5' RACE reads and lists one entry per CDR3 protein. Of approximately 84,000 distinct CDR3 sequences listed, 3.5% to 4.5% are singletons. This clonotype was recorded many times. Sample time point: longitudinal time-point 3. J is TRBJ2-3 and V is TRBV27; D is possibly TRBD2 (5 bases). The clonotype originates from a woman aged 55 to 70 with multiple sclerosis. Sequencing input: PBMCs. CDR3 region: CASSLDWRALTDTQYF. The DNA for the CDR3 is TGTGCCAGCAGTTTAGATTGGCGGGCACTCACAGATACGCAGTATTTT.